This T cell receptor (beta chain) derives from a study of shared clonotypes between healthy human individuals. Study outcomes and limitations: Among several donors, approximately 4.6% of naive CD4 clonotypes were found in common.

With regard to this clone: The antigen is unknown.

Cells designated naive CD8 were CD45RO-negative and were positively selected for CCR7, with terminally differentiated effector memory CD45RA+ cells excluded. Using immunoSEQ multiplex PCR, the repertoire was profiled, and TCRdb retains in-frame clones only, with some absent. Of approximately 720,000 clones listed, under 95% were seen once; the top ten hold 24%. The CDR3 spans 12 residues. The germline CDR1 and CDR2 sequences are SGHAT and FQNNGV. Trimming removed 5 bases at V and 6 bases at J, with 9 bases between. Sequencing was done on a sample of naive CD8+ T cells sorted from blood. This sequence originates from a man aged 30 to 45 in good health. The chain has TRBV11-2 and TRBJ2-3; D remains unclear. The chain's CDR3 is CASSVLPDTQYF. The CDR3 DNA reads TGTGCCAGCAGCGTCCTCCCGGATACGCAGTATTTT.